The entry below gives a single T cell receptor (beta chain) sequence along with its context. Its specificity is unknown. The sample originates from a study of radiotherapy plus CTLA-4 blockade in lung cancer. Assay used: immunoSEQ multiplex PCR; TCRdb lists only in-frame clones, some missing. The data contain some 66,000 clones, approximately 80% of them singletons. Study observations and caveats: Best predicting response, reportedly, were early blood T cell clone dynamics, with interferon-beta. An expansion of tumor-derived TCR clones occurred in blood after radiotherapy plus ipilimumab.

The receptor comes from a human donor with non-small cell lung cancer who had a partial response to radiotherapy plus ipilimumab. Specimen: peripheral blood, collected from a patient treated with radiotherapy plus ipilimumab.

Here the CDR3 DNA reads TGTGCCGGGACGAAGACTAGCGGTTCCTATGAGCAGTTCTTC. Its translation: CAGTKTSGSYEQFF. The chain carries TRBV2 and TRBJ2-1; 9 nucleotides agree with TRBD2. The CDR3 is made up of 14 amino acids. Germline V gene lookup returns CDR1 SNHLY and CDR2 FYNNEI. Losses at the gene ends were 11 bases for V and 8 bases for J; bases not matched to a gene: 13.